The rows below give T cell receptor beta chains drawn from one sample of a study of T cell responses to AZD1222 COVID-19 vaccine. Data came from immunoSEQ multiplex PCR; TCRdb stores just in-frame clones and leaves some out. The sample has 140,000 to 150,000 clones, 70% to 90% seen once. Here the sequenced sample was peripheral blood, taken on day 0 of AZD1222 vaccination. The source is an adult in good health. Both conserved end residues are part of each CDR3. The D gene is left open where the match is weak. Not all rows give a size; the values are once, few, many and, for expanded clones, a class.

j_call,clone_size,d_call,v_call,cdr3_nt,cdr3_aa
TRBJ2-5,-,-,TRBV7-2,TGTGCCAGCAGCCCCCGCCAGCGAGAGACCCAGTACTTC,CASSPRQRETQYF
TRBJ1-1,-,TRBD1,TRBV7-2,TGTGCCAGCAGCCTAATCGACAGGGTGGGGGGCACTGAAGCTTTCTTT,CASSLIDRVGGTEAFF
TRBJ2-3,-,TRBD2,TRBV4-2,TGTGCCAGCAGCTTCCTAGCGGGGGATTTCACAGATACGCAGTATTTT,CASSFLAGDFTDTQYF
TRBJ2-7,-,TRBD1,TRBV7-2,TGTGCCAGCAGCTTAGCGCCCATCAGGGGGCAAAGCTACGAGCAGTACTTC,CASSLAPIRGQSYEQYF
TRBJ1-1,-,TRBD1,TRBV7-3,TGTGCCAGCAGCTTACCACAGGGGGCGAACACTGAAGCTTTCTTT,CASSLPQGANTEAFF
TRBJ2-5,-,-,TRBV19,TGTGCCAGTAGTATCCGCCGACAAGAGACCCAGTACTTC,CASSIRRQETQYF
TRBJ2-6,-,-,TRBV5-1,TGCGCCAGCAACTTAGAGGGAACTGGGGCCAACGTCCTGACTTTC,CASNLEGTGANVLTF
TRBJ1-4,once,-,TRBV5-5,TGTGCCAGCAGCTTGTACGGGAGTGAAAAACTGTTTTTT,CASSLYGSEKLFF
TRBJ2-1,-,TRBD1,TRBV11-2,TGTGCCAGCAGCTTCCGCACCAAAGGGGGCACCTTTATTAGCGAGCAGTTCTTC,CASSFRTKGGTFISEQFF
TRBJ1-1,-,-,TRBV18,TGTGCCAGCTCACCGGCCTTGAACACTGAAGCTTTCTTT,CASSPALNTEAFF
TRBJ2-7,-,TRBD1,TRBV7-2,TGTGCCAGCAGCTTCACAGGGGGTTCCTACGAGCAGTACTTC,CASSFTGGSYEQYF
TRBJ1-3,-,TRBD1,TRBV10-3,TGTGCCACCGGACAGGGCACTGCCAGCTCTGGAAACACCATATATTTT,CATGQGTASSGNTIYF
TRBJ2-5,-,-,TRBV6-1,TGTGCCAGCAGTGATCCCTGGGGTATGGGGGAGACCCAGTACTTC,CASSDPWGMGETQYF
TRBJ2-7,few,TRBD2,TRBV5-4,TGTGCCAGCAGCGTGAGCACTAGCGGGGGGTTTTTCCACGAGCAGTACTTC,CASSVSTSGGFFHEQYF
TRBJ2-2,-,-,TRBV5-1,TGCGCCAGCAGCTCACAGGGAACGGGCACCGGGGAGCTGTTTTTT,CASSSQGTGTGELFF
TRBJ1-3,-,TRBD1,TRBV7-2,TGTGCCAGCAGCTCCGGACAGGGACGCTCTGGAAACACCATATATTTT,CASSSGQGRSGNTIYF
TRBJ1-2,once,TRBD1,TRBV4-2,TGTGCCAGCAGCAGAGACGGGACAGGGGACAACTATGGCTACACCTTC,CASSRDGTGDNYGYTF
TRBJ2-1,few,-,TRBV19,TGTGCCAGTAGTGTTCCCCCCTCGAATGAGCAGTTCTTC,CASSVPPSNEQFF
TRBJ1-1,-,-,TRBV12-3/TRBV12-4,TGTGCCAGCAGTTGGCGGGTGACTGAAGCTTTCTTT,CASSWRVTEAFF
TRBJ1-4,once,TRBD1,TRBV7-9,TGTGCCAGCAGGTTCGACCGGACAGGGTCCCTGTTTTTT,CASRFDRTGSLFF
TRBJ2-3,once,-,TRBV28,TGTGCCAGCAGTAATCCCACAGGACCCCCCCACACAGATACGCAGTATTTT,CASSNPTGPPHTDTQYF
TRBJ2-7,-,-,TRBV3-1/TRBV3-2,TGTGCCAGCAGCCGAGGATACGAGCAGTACTTC,CASSRGYEQYF
TRBJ1-5,-,-,TRBV30,TGTGCCTGGAGTGTAATAGGAGGGAGAAATCAGCCCCAGCATTTT,CAWSVIGGRNQPQHF
TRBJ1-2,few,TRBD1,TRBV5-1,TGCGCCAGCAGCACAGGGGGCGCCAACTATGGCTACACCTTC,CASSTGGANYGYTF
TRBJ1-1,-,TRBD1,TRBV7-2,TGTGCCAGCAGCTTAGTAGGGGAGGGGGCGACTGAAGCTTTCTTT,CASSLVGEGATEAFF
TRBJ2-3,-,-,TRBV19,TGTGCCAGTAGTATGGGGCACTCGGGCGGCCTTGATACGCAGTATTTT,CASSMGHSGGLDTQYF
TRBJ1-5,-,-,TRBV30,TGTGCCTGGAGTAGGACCCAGGGGCCCCAGCATTTT,CAWSRTQGPQHF
TRBJ1-1,-,-,TRBV19,TGTGCCAGTTCCCCCGCCGGGGCGAGCAACACTGAAGCTTTCTTT,CASSPAGASNTEAFF
TRBJ2-7,medium-sized,-,TRBV6-5,TGTGCCAGCAGGGGACACTCCTACGAGCAGTACTTC,CASRGHSYEQYF
TRBJ2-7,-,-,TRBV6-6,TGTGCCAGCAGTTACGTTTTACGGACGGATTCCTACGAGCAGTACTTC,CASSYVLRTDSYEQYF
TRBJ2-7,-,-,TRBV10-3,TGTGCCATCGGGGGGACAGCCCAGGCGACTTACGAGCAGTACTTC,CAIGGTAQATYEQYF
TRBJ2-7,-,TRBD1,TRBV19,TGTGCCAGTAGTATACAGGGGGCGTACGAGCAGTACTTC,CASSIQGAYEQYF
TRBJ1-4,-,-,TRBV9,TGTGCCAGCAGCCCCCGACAAAATGAAAAACTGTTTTTT,CASSPRQNEKLFF
TRBJ2-6,-,-,TRBV6-4,TGTGCCAGCAGTGACAGGGACTCTGGGGCCAACGTCCTGACTTTC,CASSDRDSGANVLTF
TRBJ2-5,-,-,TRBV5-4,TGTGCCAGCAGCTTGGCTGGACGCGGGGAGACCCAGTACTTC,CASSLAGRGETQYF
TRBJ1-1,-,-,TRBV6-5,TGTGCCAGCGCAGGGGATGCGACTGAAGCTTTCTTT,CASAGDATEAFF
TRBJ1-2,-,TRBD1,TRBV7-9,TGTGCCAGCAGCTTACCAGGGGGAGACGGCTACACCTTC,CASSLPGGDGYTF
TRBJ1-1,-,-,TRBV14,TGTGCCAGCAGCCAAGTTCCGGGAGAAGCTTTCTTT,CASSQVPGEAFF
TRBJ1-1,-,-,TRBV5-1,TGCGCCAGCAGGAAGGACAACATGAACACTGAAGCTTTCTTT,CASRKDNMNTEAFF
TRBJ2-7,once,TRBD2,TRBV6-5,TGTGCCAGCAGTTATGGATCTAGCGGGGAATACGAGCAGTACTTC,CASSYGSSGEYEQYF